The 21 T cell receptor beta chains in this list originate from one sample, sequenced in a study of cytomegalovirus exposure and HLA in healthy donors. The PCR employed 60 Vbeta primers together with 13 Jbeta primers. The method was immunoSEQ multiplex PCR; TCRdb's version includes in-frame clones alone and lacks a portion of them. Of 150,000 to 200,000 clones listed, around 78% are singletons. Sequencing input: PBMCs. Receptors were obtained from a woman in her forties or fifties in good health and CMV-seropositive.

The chain carries TRBV7-9 and TRBJ1-3; D remains unclear. V gave up 0 bases and J gave up 3 bases, with 15 bases separating them. The germline V gene encodes CDR1 SEHNR and CDR2 FQNEAQ (reference sequence). The CDR3 is 17 amino acids. DNA for the CDR3: TGTGCCAGCAGCTTAGCCTCTCTCCGGGGAGATGGAAACACCATATATTTT. This translates into CASSLASLRGDGNTIYF.

This chain links TRBV5-8 with TRBJ2-7, with 8 bases fitting TRBD2. The CDR3 has 15 amino acids. Germline loops: CDR1 SGHTS, CDR2 YDEGEE. J was trimmed by 3 bases and V by 1 base; bases with no gene match: 6. The CDR3 loop reads CASSLQRGFIYEQYF. The CDR3 bases are TGTGCCAGCAGCTTGCAGCGGGGGTTTATCTACGAGCAGTACTTC. Supplemented by reference TRBV5-8 and TRBJ2-7, the full variable domain reads EAGVTQSPTHLIKTRGQQATLRCSPISGHTSVYWYQQALGLGLQFLLWYDEGEERNRGNFPPRFSGRQFPNYSSELNVNALELEDSALYLCASSLQRGFIYEQYFGPGTRLTVT.

This chain connects TRBV7-3 to TRBJ2-1; the D gene is possibly TRBD1 (6 bases). CDR1 SGHTA and CDR2 FQGTGA come from the germline V gene. Trimming took off 3 bases at V and 6 bases at J, with 15 bases between the two ends. There are 15 residues in the CDR3. CDR3 amino acids: CASSFGPGVPNEQFF. In DNA form, the CDR3 reads TGTGCCAGCAGCTTTGGGCCAGGGGTCCCCAATGAGCAGTTCTTC.

V gene TRBV19 combines with J gene TRBJ1-3; no clear D gene. This CDR3 is 13 amino acids long. Between the trimmed V and J ends, which lost 5 bases and 0 bases, there was a span of 5 bases. CDR1 is LNHDA and CDR2 is SQIVND in the germline V gene (reference sequence). In DNA form, the CDR3 reads TGTGCCAGTAGTCGTAGCTCTGGAAACACCATATATTTT. This encodes CASSRSSGNTIYF.

The V gene is TRBV29-1, the J gene TRBJ2-1; the match to TRBD2 covers 7 bases. Trimming took 4 bases from V and 3 from J; bases not matched to a gene: 12. The CDR3 has 16 amino acids. The germline V gene encodes CDR1 SQVTM and CDR2 ANQGSEA. The CDR3 protein is CSVAGLTWGGYNEQFF. As DNA, the CDR3 is TGCAGCGTTGCGGGGCTTACATGGGGGGGCTACAATGAGCAGTTCTTC.

This chain connects TRBV25-1 to TRBJ1-1; 10 positions match TRBD1. Trimming took 5 bases from V and 6 from J; bases not matched to a gene: 12. Germline lookup yields CDR1 MGHDK and CDR2 SYGVNS. The CDR3 is 16 amino acids. The CDR3 sequence is CASSPPPGQGGPEAFF. The CDR3 region has the DNA TGTGCCAGCAGTCCCCCTCCCGGACAGGGGGGGCCTGAAGCTTTCTTT.

A single count supports this clone. The V and J genes are TRBV2 and TRBJ2-7, with 7 bases lining up with TRBD1. Per the germline V gene, CDR1 is SNHLY and CDR2 is FYNNEI. V lost 6 bases, J lost 1 base, and 9 bases stayed unmatched. This CDR3 is built from 15 residues. The CDR3 is CASRPPTGSSYEQYF. The CDR3 DNA sequence: TGTGCCAGCAGACCTCCGACAGGGAGTTCCTACGAGCAGTACTTC.

V usage is TRBV10-3 and J usage is TRBJ2-7, with D unclear. V shed 6 bases and J shed 5 bases, with 17 bases lying between them. The V gene's germline CDR1 is ENHRY and CDR2 SYGVKD. CDR3 length: 14 amino acids. This CDR3 reads CAIRYSRVYDEQYF. The CDR3 region has the DNA TGTGCCATCAGGTACAGCCGCGTCTACGACGAGCAGTACTTC.

In this sample, this clone turned up once. The chain is built from TRBV20-1 and TRBJ1-1; tentatively, D is TRBD1 (6 bases). The CDR3 has 11 amino acids. Germline V CDR1 and CDR2: DFQATT, SNEGSKA (reference sequence). Trimming cost V 3 bases and J 7 bases, with 9 bases left between them. The CDR3 sequence: CSARRQDEAFF. DNA for the CDR3: TGCAGTGCTAGGAGACAGGATGAAGCTTTCTTT.

The chain joins TRBV11-2 to TRBJ2-3; 9 bases agree with TRBD2. This CDR3 has 15 amino acids. The ends lost 2 bases at V and 4 bases at J; junction bases unmatched: 4. The germline V gene encodes CDR1 SGHAT and CDR2 FQNNGV. CDR3 sequence (DNA): TGTGCCAGCAGCTTAATAGCGGGGGCGGCAGATACGCAGTATTTT. Its protein is CASSLIAGAADTQYF. The full variable domain, in which reference TRBV11-2 and TRBJ2-3 provide the parts outside the CDR3, is EAGVAQSPRYKIIEKRQSVAFWCNPISGHATLYWYQQILGQGPKLLIQFQNNGVVDDSQLPKDRFSAERLKGVDSTLKIQPAKLEDSAVYLCASSLIAGAADTQYFGPGTRLTVL.

This clone appeared once. This sequence joins TRBV7-2 and TRBJ1-6; D not resolved. Trimming removed 1 base at V and 5 bases at J, with 9 bases between. The length of the CDR3 is 15 residues. CDR1 SGHTA and CDR2 FQGNSA come from the germline V gene. CDR3 protein: CASSLGDTNNSPLHF. CDR3 DNA: TGTGCCAGCAGCTTAGGAGACACGAATAATTCACCCCTCCACTTT.

The chain recombines TRBV19 with TRBJ1-4; D unresolved. The V and J ends lost 3 bases and 1 base respectively, with 9 bases between them. Per germline, CDR1 LNHDA and CDR2 SQIVND (reference sequence). This CDR3 is 15 amino acids long. Written as DNA, the CDR3 is TGTGCCAGTAGTATCCCCAGTGAAACTAATGAAAAACTGTTTTTT. This sequence encodes CASSIPSETNEKLFF.

The chain joins TRBV6-1 to TRBJ2-1, with TRBD2 as a possible D gene (6 bases). Between the trimmed V and J ends, which lost 6 bases and 4 bases, there was a span of 16 bases. The CDR3 has 15 residues. The germline gives CDR1 MNHNS, CDR2 SASEGT. CDR3 residues: CASRDWGVGYNEQFF. The CDR3 region has the DNA TGTGCCAGCAGAGACTGGGGGGTGGGATACAATGAGCAGTTCTTC.

The chain recombines TRBV5-1 with TRBJ1-1, with D unclear. Germline V gene sequence: CDR1 SGHRS, CDR2 YFSETQ. Trimming pared 0 bases from V and 1 base from J, leaving 10 bases between. This CDR3 spans 15 amino acids. Here the CDR3 reads CASSLGVAGNTEAFF. The CDR3 coding sequence is TGCGCCAGCAGCTTGGGTGTTGCGGGGAACACTGAAGCTTTCTTT.

The genes are TRBV12-5 and TRBJ1-1, with 10 bases that match TRBD1. The CDR3 has 15 residues. From germline, CDR1 is LGHNT and CDR2 FRNRAP. The trim removed 1 base at V and 2 bases at J, leaving 1 base unmatched. CDR3 DNA sequence: TGTGCTAGTGGTTTGGGGACAGGGGGAAACACTGAAGCTTTCTTT. This translates into CASGLGTGGNTEAFF.

As DNA, the CDR3 is TGTGCCAGCAGCCAAACCGGGAGCCGAGAAGCTTTCTTT. Translating gives CASSQTGSREAFF. The chain links TRBV7-8 to TRBJ1-1; no clear D gene. Germline V gene data show CDR1 as SGHVS and CDR2 as FQNEAQ. V dropped 5 bases and J dropped 8 bases, with 15 bases sitting between them. This CDR3 spans 13 amino acids.

V and J are TRBV12-5 and TRBJ1-4; 10 bases are a match to TRBD1. Looked up from germline, CDR1 is LGHNT and CDR2 is FRNRAP. Trimming cost V 7 bases and J 6 bases; bases outside gene matches: 8. The CDR3 loop spans 15 amino acids. As DNA, the CDR3 is TGTGCTAGTGTTCACACCGGGACAGGGGATGAAAAACTGTTTTTT. This codes for CASVHTGTGDEKLFF. Full variable domain (missing parts from reference TRBV12-5 and TRBJ1-4): DARVTQTPRHKVTEMGQEVTMRCQPILGHNTVFWYRQTMMQGLELLAYFRNRAPLDDSGMPKDRFSAEMPDATLATLKIQPSEPRDSAVYFCASVHTGTGDEKLFFGSGTQLSVL.

J is TRBJ1-6 and V is TRBV4-1, with D unresolved. The V gene's germline CDR1 is MGHRA and CDR2 YSYEKL. V was cut by 1 base and J by 2 bases, with 9 bases left in between. There are 16 residues in the CDR3. This CDR3 is CASSQGRTTYNSPLHF. CDR3 nucleotides: TGCGCCAGCAGCCAAGGGAGGACTACCTATAATTCACCCCTCCACTTT.

This chain uses TRBV30 with TRBJ1-2; 8 bases align to TRBD1. The CDR3 contains 12 residues. Germline V gene sequence: CDR1 GTSNPN, CDR2 SVGIG (reference sequence). V lost 2 bases and J lost 8; bases outside the gene matches: 4. CDR3 DNA: TGTGCCTGGAGTCAGGGGGCTGGGGGCTACACCTTC. This encodes CAWSQGAGGYTF.

V is TRBV14 and J is TRBJ2-7, with D possibly being TRBD1 (6 bases). The germline V gene has CDR1 SGHDN and CDR2 FVKESK. The CDR3 extends over 15 amino acids. The germline V and J ends were trimmed by 5 bases and 8 bases, with 22 bases remaining between them. CDR3 region: CASSTDRIPTGQQYF. CDR3 coding DNA: TGTGCCAGCAGCACCGATAGGATCCCGACAGGCCAGCAGTACTTC.

The chain combines TRBV29-1 with TRBJ1-1; no reliable D call. The V end lost 3 bases, the J end lost 0 bases, and 5 bases lay between the germline ends. CDR3 size: 12 residues. Per the germline V gene, CDR1 is SQVTM and CDR2 is ANQGSEA. CDR3 nucleotide sequence: TGCAGCGTTGAGCAGATGAACACTGAAGCTTTCTTT. Amino acid sequence: CSVEQMNTEAFF.